This TCR beta chain emerged from a study of CD8 T cells in Susac syndrome. Between the trimmed V and J ends, which lost 3 bases and 2 bases, there was a span of 8 bases. The CDR3 spans 13 residues. The germline gives CDR1 WNHNN, CDR2 SYGVQD (reference sequence). RNA in amounts of roughly 0.45 to 1 ug was reverse transcribed with random hexamers. TCRdb fed the immunoSEQ multiplex PCR reads into MiXCR, producing one record per CDR3 protein. The data hold hundreds of thousands of distinct CDR3 sequences, with roughly 95% observed a single time. This clonotype was sampled from a human donor with Susac syndrome. The chain is built from TRBV10-1 and TRBJ2-7; D remains unclear. Sequencing was carried out using CD4+ T cells from PBMCs. The CDR3 sequence: CASSDRYTYEQYF. DNA for the CDR3: TGCGCCAGCAGTGACAGATATACCTACGAGCAGTACTTC.